The rows below give T cell receptor beta chains drawn from one sample of a study of neurological immune-mediated disorders. TCRdb itself ran the 5' RACE reads through MiXCR, one entry per CDR3 protein. The sample lists 55,000 to 70,000 distinct CDR3 sequences; about 4% were seen once. Sample: PBMCs. The receptors here all came from a man aged 30 to 39 with multiple sclerosis. Each CDR3 is given with its conserved first and last residue. A D gene is named only where the DNA matches it firmly. The listing skips clone size in some rows; elsewhere it reads once, few, many or a size class.

j_call d_call clone_size v_call cdr3_nt cdr3_aa
TRBJ2-3 - many TRBV9 TGTGCCAGCAGCGTAGGTGTCAGCCGCACAGATACGCAGTATTTT CASSVGVSRTDTQYF
TRBJ2-7 - many TRBV4-3 TGCGCCAGCAGCCAAGAACGCTCCGCGTACGAGCAGTACTTC CASSQERSAYEQYF
TRBJ1-6 - many TRBV5-1 TGCGCCAGCAGCTTGGTTGGGGGAACTAATTCACCCCTCCACTTT CASSLVGGTNSPLHF
TRBJ1-4 - many TRBV7-2 TGTGCCAGCAGCTTAGGGGGAACAAATAATGAAAAACTGTTTTTT CASSLGGTNNEKLFF
TRBJ1-1 - many TRBV27 TGTGCCAGCAGTACCGGAGGGACGAACACTGAAGCTTTCTTT CASSTGGTNTEAFF
TRBJ1-1 - many TRBV20-1 TGCAGTGCTATGAATGGGGGGGGCGCCCGGCCGGAAGCTTTCTTT CSAMNGGGARPEAFF
TRBJ2-7 - once TRBV7-9 TGTGCCAGCAGCTTATGGACTGGGACCTCCGGCGGGCAGTACTTC CASSLWTGTSGGQYF
TRBJ1-2 - many TRBV27 TGTGCCAGCAGAACGGGACGGTTGAACTATGGCTACACCTTC CASRTGRLNYGYTF
TRBJ2-7 TRBD1 few TRBV19 TGTGCCACCAGGGACAGGAGCTCCTACGAGCAGTACTTC CATRDRSSYEQYF
TRBJ2-2 - many TRBV15 TGTGCCACCAGCAGAGTTGCAGGGTTTCCCGGGGAGCTGTTTTTT CATSRVAGFPGELFF
TRBJ2-3 TRBD2 many TRBV10-3 TGTGCCATCAGTGAGGCTAGCGGGGGGCGCACAGATACGCAGTATTTT CAISEASGGRTDTQYF
TRBJ2-7 TRBD1 - TRBV20-1 TGCAGTTGCCGGAGGACAGGGTTCTCCTACGAGCAGTACTTC CSCRRTGFSYEQYF
TRBJ1-5 - many TRBV10-3 TGTGCCACCGCGATTATTGGGGGCAATCAGCCCCAGCATTTT CATAIIGGNQPQHF
TRBJ1-1 - - TRBV5-1 TGCGCCAGCAGCCAGATGGACACAAACACTGAAGCTTTCTTT CASSQMDTNTEAFF
TRBJ1-1 - many TRBV19 TGTGCCAGTAGTACCCTGGTGGACACTGAAGCTTTCTTT CASSTLVDTEAFF
TRBJ2-6 - many TRBV10-3 TGTGCCATCAGTGTAAGGGGTTCTGGGGCCAACGTCCTGACTTTC CAISVRGSGANVLTF
TRBJ1-5 TRBD1 many TRBV4-1 TGCGCCAGCAGCCAAGACCCGGGACAGTATAGCAATCAGCCCCAGCATTTT CASSQDPGQYSNQPQHF
TRBJ2-7 - few TRBV12-3/TRBV12-4 TGTGCCAGCAGTAAACAGGTCTACGAGCAGTACTTC CASSKQVYEQYF
TRBJ1-6 - - TRBV14 TGTGCCAGCAGCCAAGGTCGGGGGAGCTCCTATAATTCACCCCTCCACTTT CASSQGRGSSYNSPLHF
TRBJ1-1 - many TRBV6-2/TRBV6-3 TGTGCCAGCAGTTACTCTCCGTCTGTGTATGCTTTCTTT CASSYSPSVYAFF
TRBJ2-1 - many TRBV10-3 TGTGCCATCAGTCCGGGACGATACAATGAGCAGTTCTTC CAISPGRYNEQFF
TRBJ2-3 - many TRBV5-1 TGCGCCAGCAGCCCTGACAGGACCCGCACAGATACGCAGTATTTT CASSPDRTRTDTQYF
TRBJ1-1 - many TRBV5-6 TGTGCTATTAAGCGGGGGCTTGATAGCACTGAAGCTTTCTTT CAIKRGLDSTEAFF
TRBJ2-1 - many TRBV5-1 TGCGCCAGCACCTCCTACGGGGGCGACTACAATGAGCAGTTCTTC CASTSYGGDYNEQFF
TRBJ2-1 - many TRBV5-1 TGCGCCAGCAGCTTGGAGAGGGGGGGAAGAGATGAGCAGTTCTTC CASSLERGGRDEQFF
TRBJ1-1 TRBD1 many TRBV6-6 TGTGCCAGCAGAGAGACAGGGGTGAACACTGAAGCTTTCTTT CASRETGVNTEAFF